A selection of T cell receptor beta chains follows, all from one sample in a study of blood T cell repertoires in COVID-19. Profiled with immunoSEQ multiplex PCR; TCRdb holds only in-frame clones, not every one. In the table there are approximately 85,000 clones, roughly nine tenths of which are singletons. The sequenced material came from peripheral blood. Receptors were obtained from a woman aged 45-60 years with active or convalescent COVID-19. CDR3s include the opening cysteine and the closing phenylalanine or tryptophan. Fields, in order: V gene, D gene, J gene, clone size, CDR3 protein, CDR3 DNA. The D gene is left open where the match is weak. Clone size is shown for a subset of rows, as once, few, many or a class of expanded clone.

v_gene: TRBV9
d_gene: NA
j_gene: TRBJ2-5
abundance: NA
CDR3aa: CASSVAGGIKETQYF
CDR3nt: TGTGCCAGCAGCGTAGCCGGGGGAATAAAAGAGACCCAGTACTTC

v_gene: TRBV5-1
d_gene: NA
j_gene: TRBJ2-3
abundance: few
CDR3aa: CASSSGDTDTQYF
CDR3nt: TGCGCCAGCAGCTCCGGAGATACAGATACGCAGTATTTT

v_gene: TRBV27
d_gene: NA
j_gene: TRBJ2-1
abundance: NA
CDR3aa: CASSSPVVAVYNEQFF
CDR3nt: TGTGCCAGCAGTTCCCCCGTGGTAGCGGTGTACAATGAGCAGTTCTTC

v_gene: TRBV7-8
d_gene: NA
j_gene: TRBJ2-7
abundance: NA
CDR3aa: CASSPPGKTHEQYF
CDR3nt: TGTGCCAGCAGCCCCCCGGGAAAAACCCACGAGCAGTACTTC

v_gene: TRBV18
d_gene: TRBD1
j_gene: TRBJ1-1
abundance: NA
CDR3aa: CASSPLGTAMNTEAFF
CDR3nt: TGTGCCAGCTCACCACTAGGGACAGCCATGAACACTGAAGCTTTCTTT

v_gene: TRBV19
d_gene: NA
j_gene: TRBJ1-1
abundance: NA
CDR3aa: CASKRQPNTEAFF
CDR3nt: TGTGCCAGTAAGCGTCAGCCGAACACTGAAGCTTTCTTT

v_gene: TRBV7-8
d_gene: TRBD1
j_gene: TRBJ1-1
abundance: few
CDR3aa: CASSSLRQGRSEAFF
CDR3nt: TGTGCCAGCAGCTCCCTAAGACAGGGAAGGTCTGAAGCTTTCTTT

v_gene: TRBV2
d_gene: NA
j_gene: TRBJ2-3
abundance: NA
CDR3aa: CASSEGAATDTQYF
CDR3nt: TGTGCCAGCAGTGAAGGGGCAGCTACAGATACGCAGTATTTT

v_gene: TRBV7-8
d_gene: TRBD2
j_gene: TRBJ2-1
abundance: few
CDR3aa: CASSFPAGGGNEQFF
CDR3nt: TGTGCCAGCAGCTTCCCAGCGGGGGGGGGTAATGAGCAGTTCTTC

v_gene: TRBV9
d_gene: NA
j_gene: TRBJ1-1
abundance: NA
CDR3aa: CASSVGSNTEAFF
CDR3nt: TGTGCCAGCAGCGTAGGCAGTAACACTGAAGCTTTCTTT

v_gene: TRBV5-1
d_gene: TRBD2
j_gene: TRBJ2-3
abundance: NA
CDR3aa: CASSWGVAGRDTQYF
CDR3nt: TGCGCCAGCAGCTGGGGGGTAGCGGGGAGAGATACGCAGTATTTT

v_gene: TRBV19
d_gene: TRBD1
j_gene: TRBJ1-2
abundance: NA
CDR3aa: CASSRDRVVDGYTF
CDR3nt: TGTGCCAGTAGTCGGGACAGGGTAGTGGATGGCTACACCTTC

v_gene: TRBV11-2
d_gene: NA
j_gene: TRBJ1-6
abundance: many
CDR3aa: CASSLVGGGVNSPLHF
CDR3nt: TGTGCCAGCAGCTTAGTTGGGGGAGGAGTAAATTCACCCCTCCACTTT

v_gene: TRBV9
d_gene: TRBD1
j_gene: TRBJ2-7
abundance: NA
CDR3aa: CASSVASLQGPYEQYF
CDR3nt: TGTGCCAGCAGCGTAGCATCGTTACAGGGGCCCTACGAGCAGTACTTC

v_gene: TRBV25-1
d_gene: TRBD1
j_gene: TRBJ1-1
abundance: NA
CDR3aa: CASSEFGGGGRANTEAFF
CDR3nt: TGTGCCAGCAGTGAATTCGGAGGAGGGGGCAGGGCGAACACTGAAGCTTTCTTT

v_gene: TRBV3-1/TRBV3-2
d_gene: TRBD1
j_gene: TRBJ2-1
abundance: NA
CDR3aa: CASSQTGQVNEQFF
CDR3nt: TGTGCCAGCAGCCAGACCGGACAGGTTAATGAGCAGTTCTTC

v_gene: TRBV19
d_gene: NA
j_gene: TRBJ1-6
abundance: NA
CDR3aa: CASTFSTEQPRSSYNSPLHF
CDR3nt: TGTGCCAGTACCTTCTCAACCGAGCAGCCAAGGAGCTCCTATAATTCACCCCTCCACTTT

v_gene: TRBV6-5
d_gene: TRBD1
j_gene: TRBJ2-3
abundance: NA
CDR3aa: CASSRDRGTDTQYF
CDR3nt: TGTGCCAGCAGTCGAGACAGGGGGACAGATACGCAGTATTTT

v_gene: TRBV6-2/TRBV6-3
d_gene: NA
j_gene: TRBJ1-3
abundance: NA
CDR3aa: CASTPGATSGNTIYF
CDR3nt: TGTGCCAGCACCCCAGGGGCGACCTCTGGAAACACCATATATTTT

v_gene: TRBV7-3
d_gene: TRBD2
j_gene: TRBJ2-3
abundance: NA
CDR3aa: CASSLTGTSSRANTQYF
CDR3nt: TGTGCCAGCAGCTTGACCGGGACTAGCTCTCGTGCCAATACGCAGTATTTT

v_gene: TRBV29-1
d_gene: NA
j_gene: TRBJ1-1
abundance: NA
CDR3aa: CSVELVRGTEAFF
CDR3nt: TGCAGCGTTGAGTTAGTCCGGGGAACTGAAGCTTTCTTT

v_gene: TRBV5-6
d_gene: NA
j_gene: TRBJ2-3
abundance: NA
CDR3aa: CASSETGTDTQYF
CDR3nt: TGTGCCAGCAGCGAGACAGGTACAGATACGCAGTATTTT

v_gene: TRBV4-3
d_gene: TRBD1
j_gene: TRBJ1-2
abundance: NA
CDR3aa: CASSQELGTGDVLYGYTF
CDR3nt: TGCGCCAGCAGCCAAGAGCTCGGGACAGGGGATGTTCTCTATGGCTACACCTTC

v_gene: TRBV27
d_gene: NA
j_gene: TRBJ1-5
abundance: NA
CDR3aa: CASRPGEGHLGSNQPQHF
CDR3nt: TGTGCCAGCAGACCGGGGGAAGGACACCTCGGGAGCAATCAGCCCCAGCATTTT

v_gene: TRBV2
d_gene: TRBD1
j_gene: TRBJ2-5
abundance: NA
CDR3aa: CASSGQGAQETQYF
CDR3nt: TGTGCCAGCAGCGGACAGGGGGCTCAAGAGACCCAGTACTTC

v_gene: TRBV19
d_gene: TRBD2
j_gene: TRBJ2-7
abundance: NA
CDR3aa: CASSMGRGDYEQYF
CDR3nt: TGTGCCAGTAGTATGGGACGGGGGGACTACGAGCAGTACTTC

v_gene: TRBV9
d_gene: NA
j_gene: TRBJ1-3
abundance: few
CDR3aa: CASSPVVGVRGNTIYF
CDR3nt: TGTGCCAGCAGCCCAGTCGTCGGGGTGCGGGGAAACACCATATATTTT

v_gene: TRBV10-3
d_gene: NA
j_gene: TRBJ1-6
abundance: NA
CDR3aa: CAISESTAGNSPLHF
CDR3nt: TGTGCCATCAGTGAGTCGACGGCGGGGAATTCACCCCTCCACTTT

v_gene: TRBV7-9
d_gene: TRBD1
j_gene: TRBJ1-1
abundance: NA
CDR3aa: CASSLGDRGFTEAFF
CDR3nt: TGTGCCAGCAGCTTAGGGGACAGGGGCTTCACTGAAGCTTTCTTT

v_gene: TRBV12-3/TRBV12-4
d_gene: NA
j_gene: TRBJ1-5
abundance: NA
CDR3aa: CASSPTRQPQHF
CDR3nt: TGTGCCAGCAGTCCCACCAGACAGCCCCAGCATTTT

v_gene: TRBV19
d_gene: TRBD1
j_gene: TRBJ1-5
abundance: NA
CDR3aa: CASQDRGWSNQPQHF
CDR3nt: TGTGCCAGTCAGGACAGGGGTTGGAGCAATCAGCCCCAGCATTTT

v_gene: TRBV3-1/TRBV3-2
d_gene: NA
j_gene: TRBJ2-5
abundance: NA
CDR3aa: CASSQGGTGETQYF
CDR3nt: TGTGCCAGCAGCCAAGGTGGAACGGGGGAGACCCAGTACTTC

v_gene: TRBV30
d_gene: NA
j_gene: TRBJ2-7
abundance: NA
CDR3aa: CAWSPLEEEQYF
CDR3nt: TGTGCCTGGAGTCCCCTTGAGGAGGAGCAGTACTTC

v_gene: TRBV4-3
d_gene: TRBD1
j_gene: TRBJ2-7
abundance: few
CDR3aa: CASSQTGAITYEQYF
CDR3nt: TGCGCCAGCAGCCAGACAGGGGCTATCACCTACGAGCAGTACTTC

v_gene: TRBV19
d_gene: NA
j_gene: TRBJ1-1
abundance: NA
CDR3aa: CASSWTARGNTEAFF
CDR3nt: TGTGCCAGTAGTTGGACCGCCCGGGGGAACACTGAAGCTTTCTTT

v_gene: TRBV6-5
d_gene: NA
j_gene: TRBJ1-1
abundance: NA
CDR3aa: CASSRTAMNTEAFF
CDR3nt: TGTGCCAGCAGCCGGACAGCTATGAACACTGAAGCTTTCTTT

v_gene: TRBV19
d_gene: TRBD1
j_gene: TRBJ1-3
abundance: few
CDR3aa: CASSMLLTGSRGNTIYF
CDR3nt: TGTGCCAGTAGTATGCTGCTGACAGGGAGTCGTGGAAACACCATATATTTT

v_gene: TRBV19
d_gene: NA
j_gene: TRBJ1-1
abundance: NA
CDR3aa: CASIQPGAYSTEAFF
CDR3nt: TGTGCCAGTATACAGCCAGGGGCATATAGCACTGAAGCTTTCTTT

v_gene: TRBV10-3
d_gene: NA
j_gene: TRBJ2-3
abundance: NA
CDR3aa: CAISRDPTDTQYF
CDR3nt: TGTGCCATCAGCAGGGATCCCACAGATACGCAGTATTTT

v_gene: TRBV24-1
d_gene: NA
j_gene: TRBJ1-5
abundance: NA
CDR3aa: CATSDLSGNQPQHF
CDR3nt: TGTGCCACCAGTGATTTGTCAGGGAATCAGCCCCAGCATTTT

v_gene: TRBV9
d_gene: TRBD2
j_gene: TRBJ2-3
abundance: NA
CDR3aa: CASSVLAGGQDTQYF
CDR3nt: TGTGCCAGCAGCGTCTTAGCGGGGGGGCAAGATACGCAGTATTTT

v_gene: TRBV13
d_gene: NA
j_gene: TRBJ1-1
abundance: NA
CDR3aa: CASSPGRGNTEAFF
CDR3nt: TGTGCCAGCAGCCCCGGACGGGGGAACACTGAAGCTTTCTTT

v_gene: TRBV5-1
d_gene: TRBD1
j_gene: TRBJ1-6
abundance: NA
CDR3aa: CASSFLGTGSPSPLHF
CDR3nt: TGCGCCAGCAGCTTTTTAGGGACAGGCAGTCCCTCACCCCTCCACTTT

v_gene: TRBV14
d_gene: TRBD1
j_gene: TRBJ2-7
abundance: NA
CDR3aa: CASSPQGAGEQYF
CDR3nt: TGTGCCAGCAGCCCCCAGGGGGCGGGAGAGCAGTACTTC

v_gene: TRBV24-1
d_gene: TRBD1
j_gene: TRBJ2-2
abundance: NA
CDR3aa: CATSDTGGTGELFF
CDR3nt: TGTGCCACCAGTGATACAGGGGGCACCGGGGAGCTGTTTTTT